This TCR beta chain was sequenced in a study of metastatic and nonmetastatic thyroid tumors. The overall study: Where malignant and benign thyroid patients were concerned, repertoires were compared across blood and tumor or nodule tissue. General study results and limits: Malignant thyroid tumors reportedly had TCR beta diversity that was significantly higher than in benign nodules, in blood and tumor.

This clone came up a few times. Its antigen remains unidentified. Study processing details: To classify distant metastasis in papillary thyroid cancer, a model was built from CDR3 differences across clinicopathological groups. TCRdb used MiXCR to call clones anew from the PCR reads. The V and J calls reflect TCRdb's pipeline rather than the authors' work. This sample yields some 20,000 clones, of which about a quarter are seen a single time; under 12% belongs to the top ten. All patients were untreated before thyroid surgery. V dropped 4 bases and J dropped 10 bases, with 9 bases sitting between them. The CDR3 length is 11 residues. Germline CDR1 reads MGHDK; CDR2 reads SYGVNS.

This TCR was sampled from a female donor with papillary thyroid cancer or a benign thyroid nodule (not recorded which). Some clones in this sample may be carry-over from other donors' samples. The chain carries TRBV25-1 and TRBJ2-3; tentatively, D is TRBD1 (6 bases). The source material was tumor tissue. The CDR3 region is CASSAGDPQYF. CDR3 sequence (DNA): TGTGCCAGCAGTGCAGGGGATCCGCAGTATTTT.